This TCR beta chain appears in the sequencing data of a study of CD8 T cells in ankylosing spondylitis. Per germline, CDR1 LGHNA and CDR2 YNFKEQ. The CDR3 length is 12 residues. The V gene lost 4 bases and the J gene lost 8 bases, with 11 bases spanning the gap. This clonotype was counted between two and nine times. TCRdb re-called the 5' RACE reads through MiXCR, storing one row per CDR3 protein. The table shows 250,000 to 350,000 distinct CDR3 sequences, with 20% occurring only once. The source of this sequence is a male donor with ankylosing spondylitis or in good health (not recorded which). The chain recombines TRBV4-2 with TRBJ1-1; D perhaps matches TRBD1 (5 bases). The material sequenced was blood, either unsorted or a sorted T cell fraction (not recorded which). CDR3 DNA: TGTGCCAGCAGCCCCACCGGGGGAGAAGCTTTCTTT. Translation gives CASSPTGGEAFF.